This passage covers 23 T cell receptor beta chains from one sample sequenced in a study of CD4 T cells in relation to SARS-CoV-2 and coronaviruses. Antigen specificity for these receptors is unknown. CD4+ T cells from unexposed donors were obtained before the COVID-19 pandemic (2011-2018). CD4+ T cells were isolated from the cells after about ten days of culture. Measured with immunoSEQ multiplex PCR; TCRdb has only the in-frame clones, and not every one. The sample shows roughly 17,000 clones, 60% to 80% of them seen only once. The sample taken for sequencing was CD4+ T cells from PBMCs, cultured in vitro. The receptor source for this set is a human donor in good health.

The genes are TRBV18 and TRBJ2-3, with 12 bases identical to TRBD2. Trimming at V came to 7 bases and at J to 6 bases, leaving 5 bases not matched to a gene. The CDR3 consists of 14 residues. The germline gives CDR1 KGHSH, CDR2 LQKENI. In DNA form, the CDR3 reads TGTGCCAGCTTGCTAGCGGGAGGGGCCGATACGCAGTATTTT. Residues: CASLLAGGADTQYF.

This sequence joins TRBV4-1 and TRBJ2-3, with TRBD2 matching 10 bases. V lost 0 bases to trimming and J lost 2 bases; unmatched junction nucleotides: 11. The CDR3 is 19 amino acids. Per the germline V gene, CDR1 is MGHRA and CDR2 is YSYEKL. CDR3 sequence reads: CASSQERYGTSDLTDTQYF. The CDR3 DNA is TGCGCCAGCAGCCAAGAACGGTACGGGACTAGCGACCTCACAGATACGCAGTATTTT.

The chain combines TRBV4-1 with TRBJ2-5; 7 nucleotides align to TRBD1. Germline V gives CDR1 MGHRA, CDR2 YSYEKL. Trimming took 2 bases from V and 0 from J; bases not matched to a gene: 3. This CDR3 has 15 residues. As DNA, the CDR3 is TGCGCCAGCAGCCAACCGGGACAGCACCAAGAGACCCAGTACTTC. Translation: CASSQPGQHQETQYF.

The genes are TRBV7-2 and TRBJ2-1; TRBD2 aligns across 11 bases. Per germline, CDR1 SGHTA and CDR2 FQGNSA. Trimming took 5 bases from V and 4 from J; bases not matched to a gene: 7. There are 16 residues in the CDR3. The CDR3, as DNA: TGTGCCAGCAGCCCACACCTAGCGGGAGGATACAATGAGCAGTTCTTC. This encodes CASSPHLAGGYNEQFF.

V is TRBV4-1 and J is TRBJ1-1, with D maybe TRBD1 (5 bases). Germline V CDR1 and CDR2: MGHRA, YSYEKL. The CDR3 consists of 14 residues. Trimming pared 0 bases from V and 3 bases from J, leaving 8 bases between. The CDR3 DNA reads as TGCGCCAGCAGCCAAGATTTACAGGACACTGAAGCTTTCTTT. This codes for CASSQDLQDTEAFF.

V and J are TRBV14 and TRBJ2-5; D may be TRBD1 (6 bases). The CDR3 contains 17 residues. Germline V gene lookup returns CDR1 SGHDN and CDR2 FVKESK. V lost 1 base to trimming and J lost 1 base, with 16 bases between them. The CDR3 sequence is CASSQVQGRGAQETQYF. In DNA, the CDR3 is TGTGCCAGCAGCCAAGTACAGGGAAGAGGGGCCCAAGAGACCCAGTACTTC.

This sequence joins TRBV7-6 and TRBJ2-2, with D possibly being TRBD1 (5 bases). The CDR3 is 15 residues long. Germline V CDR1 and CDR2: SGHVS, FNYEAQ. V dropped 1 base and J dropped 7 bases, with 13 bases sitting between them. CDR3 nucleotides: TGTGCCAGCAGCTTAGTGGGGCCGTCTAGCGGGGAGCTGTTTTTT. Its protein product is CASSLVGPSSGELFF.

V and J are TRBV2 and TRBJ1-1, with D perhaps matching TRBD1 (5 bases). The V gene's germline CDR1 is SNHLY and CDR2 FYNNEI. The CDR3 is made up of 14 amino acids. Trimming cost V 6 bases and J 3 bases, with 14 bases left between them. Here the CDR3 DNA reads TGTGCCAGCAGAGACTCTTTCAGGGACACTGAAGCTTTCTTT. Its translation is CASRDSFRDTEAFF.

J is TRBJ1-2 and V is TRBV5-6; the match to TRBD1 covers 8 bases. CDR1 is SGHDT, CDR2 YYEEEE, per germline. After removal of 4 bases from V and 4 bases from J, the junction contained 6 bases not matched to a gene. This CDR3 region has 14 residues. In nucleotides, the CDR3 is TGTGCCAGCAGCCACCGGACAGGGAGCTATGGCTACACCTTC. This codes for CASSHRTGSYGYTF.

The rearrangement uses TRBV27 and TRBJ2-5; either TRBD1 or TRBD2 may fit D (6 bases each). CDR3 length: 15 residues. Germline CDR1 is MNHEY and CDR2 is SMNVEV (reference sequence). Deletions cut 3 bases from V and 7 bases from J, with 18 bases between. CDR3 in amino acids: CASSFLPGGSGTQYF. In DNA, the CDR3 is TGTGCCAGCAGTTTCCTGCCCGGGGGCTCCGGGACCCAGTACTTC.

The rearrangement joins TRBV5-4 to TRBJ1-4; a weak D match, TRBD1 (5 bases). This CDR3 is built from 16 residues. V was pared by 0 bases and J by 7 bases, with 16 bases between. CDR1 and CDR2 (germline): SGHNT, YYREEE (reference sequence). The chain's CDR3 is CASSLGGQGTSEKLFF. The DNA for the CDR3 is TGTGCCAGCAGCTTGGGGGGCCAGGGAACGAGTGAAAAACTGTTTTTT.

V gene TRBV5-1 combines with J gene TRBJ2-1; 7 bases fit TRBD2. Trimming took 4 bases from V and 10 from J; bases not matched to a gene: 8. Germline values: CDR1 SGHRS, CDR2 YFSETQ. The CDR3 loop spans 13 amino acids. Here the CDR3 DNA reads TGCGCCAGCAGCGGGGGACTACCCTGGGAGCAGTTCTTC. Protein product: CASSGGLPWEQFF.

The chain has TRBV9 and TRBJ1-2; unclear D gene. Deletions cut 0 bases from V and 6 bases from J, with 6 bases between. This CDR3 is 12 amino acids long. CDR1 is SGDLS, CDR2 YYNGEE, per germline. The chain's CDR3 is CASSVAPNGYTF. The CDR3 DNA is TGTGCCAGCAGCGTAGCTCCAAATGGCTACACCTTC.

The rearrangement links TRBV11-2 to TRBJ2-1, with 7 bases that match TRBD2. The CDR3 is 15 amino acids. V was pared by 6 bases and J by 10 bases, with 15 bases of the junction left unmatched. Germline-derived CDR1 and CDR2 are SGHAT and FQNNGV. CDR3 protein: CASSRAAGTGGEQFF. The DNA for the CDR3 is TGTGCCAGCAGTCGGGCGGCGGGAACCGGGGGGGAGCAGTTCTTC.

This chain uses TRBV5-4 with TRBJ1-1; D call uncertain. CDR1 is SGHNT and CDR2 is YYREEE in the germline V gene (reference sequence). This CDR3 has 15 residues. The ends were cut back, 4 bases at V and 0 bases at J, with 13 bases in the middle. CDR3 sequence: CASSPSVRLNTEAFF. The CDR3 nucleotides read TGTGCCAGCAGCCCGTCGGTACGGTTGAACACTGAAGCTTTCTTT.

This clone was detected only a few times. The CDR3 DNA follows: TGTGCCAGCAGGCCCTCCACGGGAGGGAGCTGGGACACCGGGGAGCTGTTTTTT. Translated: CASRPSTGGSWDTGELFF. This rearrangement joins TRBV2 to TRBJ2-2; 8 nucleotides agree with TRBD2. The CDR3 is 18 amino acids. The V gene's germline CDR1 is SNHLY and CDR2 FYNNEI. Trimming cost V 6 bases and J 3 bases; bases outside gene matches: 15.

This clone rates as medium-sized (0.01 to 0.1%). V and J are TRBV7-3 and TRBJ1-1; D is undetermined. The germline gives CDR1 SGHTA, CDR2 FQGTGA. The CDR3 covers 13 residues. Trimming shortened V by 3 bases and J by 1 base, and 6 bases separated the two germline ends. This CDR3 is CASSFFANTEAFF. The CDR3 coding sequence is TGTGCCAGCAGCTTCTTCGCGAACACTGAAGCTTTCTTT.

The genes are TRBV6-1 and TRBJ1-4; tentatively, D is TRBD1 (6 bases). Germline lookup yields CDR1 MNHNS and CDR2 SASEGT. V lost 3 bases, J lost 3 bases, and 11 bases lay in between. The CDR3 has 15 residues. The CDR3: CASSDSGAANEKLFF. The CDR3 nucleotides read TGTGCCAGCAGTGATTCGGGGGCCGCTAATGAAAAACTGTTTTTT.

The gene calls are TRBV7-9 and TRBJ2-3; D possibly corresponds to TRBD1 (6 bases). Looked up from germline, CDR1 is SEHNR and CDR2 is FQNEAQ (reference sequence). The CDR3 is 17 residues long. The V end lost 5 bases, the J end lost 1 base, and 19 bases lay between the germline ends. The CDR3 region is CASSPRLWGRRTDTQYF. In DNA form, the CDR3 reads TGTGCCAGCAGCCCTCGGCTCTGGGGGCGCCGCACAGATACGCAGTATTTT.

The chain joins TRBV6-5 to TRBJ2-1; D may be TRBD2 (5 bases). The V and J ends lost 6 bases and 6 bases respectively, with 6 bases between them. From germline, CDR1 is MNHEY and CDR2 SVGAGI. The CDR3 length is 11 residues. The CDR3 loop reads CASRRANEQFF. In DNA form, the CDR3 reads TGTGCCAGCAGGAGGGCCAATGAGCAGTTCTTC.

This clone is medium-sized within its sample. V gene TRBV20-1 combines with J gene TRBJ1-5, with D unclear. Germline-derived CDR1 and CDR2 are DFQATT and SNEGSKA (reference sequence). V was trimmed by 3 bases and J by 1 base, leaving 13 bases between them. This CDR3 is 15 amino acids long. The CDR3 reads CSASSGVRSNQPQHF. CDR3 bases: TGCAGTGCTAGTAGCGGGGTACGGAGCAATCAGCCCCAGCATTTT.

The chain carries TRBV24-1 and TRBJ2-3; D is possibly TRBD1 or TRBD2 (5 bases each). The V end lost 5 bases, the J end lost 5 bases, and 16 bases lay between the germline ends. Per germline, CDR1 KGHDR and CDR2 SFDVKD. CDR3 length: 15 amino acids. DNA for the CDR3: TGTGCCACCAGTGGACCTGGGGCAGGGAGAGATACGCAGTATTTT. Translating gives CATSGPGAGRDTQYF.

CDR3 in DNA: TGTGCCAGCAGCTTGGTTACAGGGGGCACCCCTGAAGCTTTCTTT. Translation: CASSLVTGGTPEAFF. This sequence joins TRBV5-5 and TRBJ1-1; TRBD1 matches 9 bases. Per the germline V gene, CDR1 is SGHKS and CDR2 is YYEKEE (reference sequence). CDR3 size: 15 residues. J gave up 6 bases and V 0 bases, and 6 bases lay outside the gene matches.